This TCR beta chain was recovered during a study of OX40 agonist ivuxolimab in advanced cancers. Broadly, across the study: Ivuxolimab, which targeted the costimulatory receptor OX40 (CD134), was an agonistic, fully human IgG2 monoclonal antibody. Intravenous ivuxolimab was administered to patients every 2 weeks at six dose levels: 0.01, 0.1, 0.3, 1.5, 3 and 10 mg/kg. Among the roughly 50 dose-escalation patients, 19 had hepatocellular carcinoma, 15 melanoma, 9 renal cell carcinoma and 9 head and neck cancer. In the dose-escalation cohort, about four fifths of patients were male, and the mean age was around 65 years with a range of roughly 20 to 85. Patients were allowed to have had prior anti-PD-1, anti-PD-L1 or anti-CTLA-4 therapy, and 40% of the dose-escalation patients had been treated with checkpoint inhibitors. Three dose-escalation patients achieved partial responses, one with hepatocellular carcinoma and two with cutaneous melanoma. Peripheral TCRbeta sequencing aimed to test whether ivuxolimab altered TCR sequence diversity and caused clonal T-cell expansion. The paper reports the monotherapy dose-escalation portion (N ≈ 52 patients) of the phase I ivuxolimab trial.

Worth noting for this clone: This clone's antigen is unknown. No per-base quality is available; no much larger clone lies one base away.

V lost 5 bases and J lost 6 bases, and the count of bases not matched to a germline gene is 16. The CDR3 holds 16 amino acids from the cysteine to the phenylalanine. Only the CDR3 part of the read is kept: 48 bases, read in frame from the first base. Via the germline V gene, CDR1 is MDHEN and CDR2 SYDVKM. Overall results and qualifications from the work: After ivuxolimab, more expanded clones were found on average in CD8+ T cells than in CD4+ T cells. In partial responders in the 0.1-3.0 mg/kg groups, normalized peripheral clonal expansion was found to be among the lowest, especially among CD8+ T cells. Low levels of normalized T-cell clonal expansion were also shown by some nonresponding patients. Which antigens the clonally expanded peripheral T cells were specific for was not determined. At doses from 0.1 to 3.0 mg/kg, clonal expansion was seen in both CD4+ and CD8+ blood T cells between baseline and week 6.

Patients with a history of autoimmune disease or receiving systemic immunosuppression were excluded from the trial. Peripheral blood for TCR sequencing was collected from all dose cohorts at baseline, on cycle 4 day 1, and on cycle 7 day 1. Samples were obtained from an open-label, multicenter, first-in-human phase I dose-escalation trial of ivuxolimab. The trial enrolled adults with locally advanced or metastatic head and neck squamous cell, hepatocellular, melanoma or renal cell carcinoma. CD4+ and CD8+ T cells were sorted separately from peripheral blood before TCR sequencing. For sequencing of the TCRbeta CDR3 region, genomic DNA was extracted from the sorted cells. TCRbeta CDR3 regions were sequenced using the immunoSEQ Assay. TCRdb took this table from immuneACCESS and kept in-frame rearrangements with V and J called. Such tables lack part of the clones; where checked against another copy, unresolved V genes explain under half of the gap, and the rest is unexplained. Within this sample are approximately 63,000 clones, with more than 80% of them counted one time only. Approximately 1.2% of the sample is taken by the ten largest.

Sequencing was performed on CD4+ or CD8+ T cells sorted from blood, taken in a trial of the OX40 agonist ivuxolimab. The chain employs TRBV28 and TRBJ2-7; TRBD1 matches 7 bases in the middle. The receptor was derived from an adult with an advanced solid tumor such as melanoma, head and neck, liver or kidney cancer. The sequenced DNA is TGTGCCAGCAGTCCGTTGACAGGGATAGGTTTAGGCGAGCAGTACTTC. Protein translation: CASSPLTGIGLGEQYF.